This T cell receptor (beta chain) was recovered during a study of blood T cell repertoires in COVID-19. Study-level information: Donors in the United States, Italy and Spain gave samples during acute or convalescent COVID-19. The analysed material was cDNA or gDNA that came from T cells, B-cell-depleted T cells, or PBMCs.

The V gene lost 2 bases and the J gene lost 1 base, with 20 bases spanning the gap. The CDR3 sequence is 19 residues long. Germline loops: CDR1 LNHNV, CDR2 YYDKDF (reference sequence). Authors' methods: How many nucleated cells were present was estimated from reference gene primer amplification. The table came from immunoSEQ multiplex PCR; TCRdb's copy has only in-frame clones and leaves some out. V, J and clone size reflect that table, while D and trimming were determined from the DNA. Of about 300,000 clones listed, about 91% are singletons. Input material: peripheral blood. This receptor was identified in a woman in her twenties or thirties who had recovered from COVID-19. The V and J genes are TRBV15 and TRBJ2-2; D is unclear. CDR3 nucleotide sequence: TGTGCCACCAGCAGAAGTGGGCCGAAGACAAGCTGGAACACCGGGGAGCTGTTTTTT. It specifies CATSRSGPKTSWNTGELFF. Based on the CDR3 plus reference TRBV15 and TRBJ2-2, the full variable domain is DAMVIQNPRYQVTQFGKPVTLSCSQTLNHNVMYWYQQKSSQAPKLLFHYYDKDFNNEADTPDNFQSRRPNTSFCFLDIRSPGLGDTAMYLCATSRSGPKTSWNTGELFFGEGSRLTVL.